Below, 9 T cell receptor beta chains from the same sample are listed, as sequenced in a study of cytomegalovirus exposure and HLA in healthy donors. TCRdb's table, derived via immunoSEQ multiplex PCR, lists solely in-frame clones and lacks some. This sample carries roughly 90,000 clones, roughly 85% of them seen once, and the ten largest clones take roughly 20%. Material: PBMCs. The source is a man aged 18 to 30 in good health and CMV-seropositive.

This clone was counted a single time. This sequence joins TRBV5-4 and TRBJ1-1, with TRBD1 matching 9 bases. The CDR3 is 14 residues long. Per the germline V gene, CDR1 is SGHNT and CDR2 is YYREEE (reference sequence). The V segment lost 4 bases and the J segment 1 base; nucleotides outside the gene matches: 2. The CDR3 here is CASSVDRGNTEAFF. As DNA, the CDR3 is TGTGCCAGCAGCGTGGACAGGGGGAACACTGAAGCTTTCTTT.

The chain couples TRBV5-1 to TRBJ2-5, with 12 bases identical to TRBD2. This CDR3 region has 17 residues. The ends lost 4 bases at V and 5 bases at J; junction bases unmatched: 12. The germline CDR1 and CDR2 sequences are SGHRS and YFSETQ. In DNA, the CDR3 is TGCGCCAGCAGCACCCGGACTAGCGGGACGCTAAGGGAGACCCAGTACTTC. Protein product: CASSTRTSGTLRETQYF.

V usage is TRBV18 and J usage is TRBJ2-2; D gene uncertain. V gave up 1 base and J gave up 3 bases, with 12 bases separating them. Germline CDR1 KGHSH, CDR2 LQKENI. The CDR3 contains 16 residues. The CDR3 coding sequence is TGTGCCAGCTCACCACGGTCAGGTGTTGACACCGGGGAGCTGTTTTTT. This gives the protein CASSPRSGVDTGELFF.

As DNA, the CDR3 is TGCGCCAGCAGCTTCTCAGCGGGGAGACACAATGAGCAGTTCTTC. Protein: CASSFSAGRHNEQFF. This chain uses TRBV5-1 with TRBJ2-1; 7 nucleotides line up with TRBD2. V lost 2 bases to trimming and J lost 5 bases; unmatched junction nucleotides: 7. The CDR3 runs 15 residues. Germline V gives CDR1 SGHRS, CDR2 YFSETQ.

The rearrangement links TRBV7-9 to TRBJ2-5, with TRBD2 matching over 8 bases. From germline, CDR1 is SEHNR and CDR2 FQNEAQ (reference sequence). V lost 2 bases and J lost 5; bases outside the gene matches: 13. The CDR3 runs 17 residues. Here the CDR3 reads CASSLRGTVSGSETQYF. In DNA form, the CDR3 reads TGTGCCAGCAGCTTAAGAGGAACTGTCAGCGGGAGCGAGACCCAGTACTTC. The entire variable domain, with the rest obtained from reference TRBV7-9 and TRBJ2-5, is as follows: DTGVSQNPRHKITKRGQNVTFRCDPISEHNRLYWYRQTLGQGPEFLTYFQNEAQLEKSRLLSDRFSAERPKGSFSTLEIQRTEQGDSAMYLCASSLRGTVSGSETQYFGPGTRLLVL.

The CDR3 DNA follows: TGCGCCAGCAGCTTTGGCCGGGACAGCGAGCAGTACGTC. Translating it yields CASSFGRDSEQYV. The J gene is TRBJ2-7, the V gene TRBV5-1, with TRBD1 matching over 7 bases. The CDR3 runs 13 residues. Germline CDR1 SGHRS, CDR2 YFSETQ. V lost 2 bases, J lost 6 bases, and 5 bases stayed unmatched.

The chain recombines TRBV19 with TRBJ1-5; no clear D gene. V gave up 6 bases and J gave up 5 bases, with 11 bases separating them. Looked up from germline, CDR1 is LNHDA and CDR2 is SQIVND (reference sequence). This CDR3 contains 13 residues. CDR3 DNA sequence: TGTGCCAGTAGCCCCTACCGGGATCAGCCCCAGCATTTT. Translated: CASSPYRDQPQHF.

The chain couples TRBV10-3 to TRBJ2-1, with 8 bases identical to TRBD1. Germline V gene data show CDR1 as ENHRY and CDR2 as SYGVKD. V dropped 6 bases and J dropped 4; count of bases not matched to a gene: 17. CDR3 length: 18 residues. CDR3 loop: CAISLDRASGVGYNEQFF. The CDR3 DNA follows: TGTGCCATCAGCCTGGACAGGGCTTCTGGTGTCGGATACAATGAGCAGTTCTTC.

This clone is a singleton in its sample. CDR3 protein: CASSQEGGTGTGGEKLFF. The CDR3 DNA is TGCGCCAGCAGCCAAGAAGGAGGGACCGGGACAGGGGGCGAAAAACTGTTTTTT. V is TRBV4-1 and J is TRBJ1-4; 12 bases fit TRBD1. The length of the CDR3 is 18 residues. With 0 bases clipped from V and 8 bases from J, the junction kept 10 bases outside the gene matches. The V gene's germline CDR1 is MGHRA and CDR2 YSYEKL.